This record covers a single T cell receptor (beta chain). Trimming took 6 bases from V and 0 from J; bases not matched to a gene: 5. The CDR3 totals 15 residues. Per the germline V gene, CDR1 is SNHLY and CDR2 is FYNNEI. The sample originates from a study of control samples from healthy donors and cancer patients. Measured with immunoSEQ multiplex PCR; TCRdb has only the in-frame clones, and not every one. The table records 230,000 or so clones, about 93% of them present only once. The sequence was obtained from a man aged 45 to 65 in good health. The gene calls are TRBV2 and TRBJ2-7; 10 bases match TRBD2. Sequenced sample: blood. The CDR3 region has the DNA TGTGCCAGCAGGGAACTAGCGGGGCCCTCCTACGAGCAGTACTTC. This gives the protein CASRELAGPSYEQYF.